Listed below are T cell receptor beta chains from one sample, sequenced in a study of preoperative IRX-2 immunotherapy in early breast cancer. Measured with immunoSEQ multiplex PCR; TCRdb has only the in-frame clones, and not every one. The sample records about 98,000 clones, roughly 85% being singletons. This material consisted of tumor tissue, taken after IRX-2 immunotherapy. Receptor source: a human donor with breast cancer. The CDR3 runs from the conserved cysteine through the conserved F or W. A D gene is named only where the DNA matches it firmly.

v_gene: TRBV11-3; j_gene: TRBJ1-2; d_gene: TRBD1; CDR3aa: CASSIGTGYYGYTF
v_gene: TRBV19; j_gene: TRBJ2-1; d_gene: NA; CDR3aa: CASSIWGRNNEQFF
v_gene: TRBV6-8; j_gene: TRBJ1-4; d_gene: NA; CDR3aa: CASSYSGSLDEKLFF
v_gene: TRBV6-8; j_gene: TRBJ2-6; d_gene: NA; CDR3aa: CASSSTVPSGANVLTF
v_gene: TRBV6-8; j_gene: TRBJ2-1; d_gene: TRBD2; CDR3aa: CASRETSGRANEQFF
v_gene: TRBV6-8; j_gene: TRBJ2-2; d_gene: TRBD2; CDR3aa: CASSYGSGRTGELFF
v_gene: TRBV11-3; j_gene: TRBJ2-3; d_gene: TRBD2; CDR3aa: CASSPHQVAGSTDTQYF
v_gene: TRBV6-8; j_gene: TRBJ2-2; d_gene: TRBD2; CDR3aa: CAIGETGGGELFF
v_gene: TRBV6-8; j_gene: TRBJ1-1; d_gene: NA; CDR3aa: CASSRGKTEAFF
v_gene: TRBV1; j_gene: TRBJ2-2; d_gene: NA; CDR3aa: CASRPQGAGGELFF
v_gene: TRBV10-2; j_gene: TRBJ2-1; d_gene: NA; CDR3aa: CASSRGTEYNEQFF
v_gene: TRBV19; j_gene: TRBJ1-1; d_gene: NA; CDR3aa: CASNLALTTEAFF
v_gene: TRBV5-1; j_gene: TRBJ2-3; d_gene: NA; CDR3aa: CASSLGVERTDTQYF
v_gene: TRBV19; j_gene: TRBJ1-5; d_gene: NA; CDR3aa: CASKDGKGPQHF
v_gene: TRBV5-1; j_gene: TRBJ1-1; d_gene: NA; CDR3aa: CASSLHRGMNTEAFF
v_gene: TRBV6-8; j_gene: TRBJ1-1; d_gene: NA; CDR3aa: CASRRGQEMNTEAFF
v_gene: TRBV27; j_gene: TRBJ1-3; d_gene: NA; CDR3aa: CASSEAKGFSSGNTIYF
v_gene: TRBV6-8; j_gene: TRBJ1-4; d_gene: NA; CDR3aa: CASSYTAEHNEKLFF
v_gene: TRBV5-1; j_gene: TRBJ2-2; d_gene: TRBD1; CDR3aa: CASSLEGGPNTGELFF
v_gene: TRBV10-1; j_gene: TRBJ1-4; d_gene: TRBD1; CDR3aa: CALKTGINEKLFF
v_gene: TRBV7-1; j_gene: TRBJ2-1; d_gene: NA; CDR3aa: CASSFTGLPEQFF
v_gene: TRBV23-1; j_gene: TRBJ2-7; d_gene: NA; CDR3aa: CSPKHRKGSYEQYF
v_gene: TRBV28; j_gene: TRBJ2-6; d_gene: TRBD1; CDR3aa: CASSSGTGASGANVLTF
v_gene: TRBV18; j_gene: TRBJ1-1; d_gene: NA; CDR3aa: CASSLNYPNTEAFF